The next 9 T cell receptor beta chains were all read from a single sample in a study of monozygotic twins with inflammatory bowel disease. TCRdb derives one entry per CDR3 protein from the 5' RACE reads, leaving out DNA. The sample features a few hundred thousand distinct CDR3 sequences, with 2% to 2.5% in its top ten. Sequences were obtained from blood. These receptors came from a human donor with ulcerative colitis or Crohn's disease, or a healthy co-twin of an affected twin (not recorded which).

The chain links TRBV10-3 to TRBJ1-6; the D gene TCRdb calls, TRBD1, cannot be checked with no DNA. The CDR3 runs to 18 residues. CDR1 is ENHRY and CDR2 is SYGVKD in the germline V gene. The CDR3 protein is CAISPSAISSSYNSPLHF.

CDR3 sequence reads: CASSLVPTGSNYGYTF. The rearrangement links TRBV5-4 to TRBJ1-2. Germline-derived CDR1 and CDR2 are SGHNT and YYREEE (reference sequence). The CDR3 consists of 16 residues.

The rearrangement joins TRBV27 to TRBJ1-1. CDR3 length equals 14 residues. Germline CDR1 reads MNHEY; CDR2 reads SMNVEV (reference sequence). CDR3 region: CASSLTGPHTEAFF.

This chain uses TRBV5-4 with TRBJ2-1; TCRdb's D gene call, TRBD2, goes unchecked for lack of DNA. The CDR3 extends over 15 amino acids. Germline V CDR1 and CDR2: SGHNT, YYREEE (reference sequence). Here the CDR3 reads CASSSRGGRSHEQFF.

The genes are TRBV7-9 and TRBJ1-5. The CDR3 sequence is 15 residues long. Per the germline V gene, CDR1 is SEHNR and CDR2 is FQNEAQ (reference sequence). The CDR3 spells CASSFGVDSNQPQHF.

The V gene is TRBV7-2, the J gene TRBJ2-1. Germline V gene lookup returns CDR1 SGHTA and CDR2 FQGNSA. The CDR3 is 15 residues long. CDR3 protein: CASSLSAGIYDEQFF.

The chain employs TRBV11-3 and TRBJ2-7; TCRdb outputs TRBD2, but without DNA this stays unchecked. The CDR3 extends over 14 amino acids. Germline CDR1 reads SGHNT; CDR2 reads YENEEA. CDR3 loop: CASSKTAADYEQYF.

V gene TRBV7-8 combines with J gene TRBJ2-7. The CDR3 loop spans 14 amino acids. Germline V CDR1 and CDR2: SGHVS, FQNEAQ. The CDR3: CASSLVAGNYEQYF.

The genes are TRBV9 and TRBJ1-2; TCRdb designates TRBD1, a call that cannot be tested without DNA. Germline V gene data show CDR1 as SGDLS and CDR2 as YYNGEE. This CDR3 contains 13 residues. CDR3 sequence reads: CASRWDTNYGYTF.